This TCR beta chain was recovered during a study of lymphopenia after photon versus proton radiotherapy. Study-wide points: Under photons, naive T cells and diversity fell while effector/memory populations rose. Post-nadir TCR diversity decline inversely tracked overall survival among those who died. Post-nadir diversity loss with photons came from oligoclonal expansion, particularly CD8+ Temra cells. Authors raise, but do not show, better survival with proton therapy.

V lost 3 bases to trimming and J lost 0 bases, with 11 bases between them. Germline V gene sequence: CDR1 MNHEY, CDR2 SVGAGI. CDR3 size: 15 residues. Note on this clone: Its antigen is currently unknown.

Assay used: immunoSEQ multiplex PCR; TCRdb lists only in-frame clones, some missing. The sample has roughly 40,000 clones, around 86% seen once; the top ten hold under 25%. V usage is TRBV6-5 and J usage is TRBJ1-1; no reliable D call. The sample here was peripheral blood, taken from a patient treated with proton-based radiotherapy. The receptor was isolated from a woman in her seventies with pancreatic cancer. CDR3 DNA sequence: TGTGCCAGCAGTTATCTCGGACGGCTGAACACTGAAGCTTTCTTT. This gives the protein CASSYLGRLNTEAFF.